The present T cell receptor (beta chain) was sequenced within a study of blood T cell repertoires in COVID-19. Study at large: Spain, Italy and the United States supplied samples that represented acute and convalescent COVID-19. The cDNA or gDNA used as material had been derived from T cells, B-cell-depleted T cells, or PBMCs.

How the authors handled the data: Amplification from reference gene primers served as the basis for estimated nucleated cell counts. Only in-frame clones appear in the TCRdb table, and some are missing; sequencing was by immunoSEQ multiplex PCR. The DNA was the basis for D and trimming; V, J and clone size are from that table. The data contain 180,000 or so clones, about 78% of them seen just once; the ten biggest clones take up roughly 8.7%. V dropped 8 bases and J dropped 7 bases, with 20 bases sitting between them. The CDR3 consists of 14 residues. Per germline, CDR1 SNHLY and CDR2 FYNNEI. The V call is TRBV2, the J call TRBJ2-5; possibly TRBD1 for D (6 bases). The receptor was derived from a woman between 45 and 65 years old with active or convalescent COVID-19. The sample was peripheral blood. The CDR3, as DNA: TGTGCCAGCGTCTTAGAAGGGAGCAGGGGGACCCAGTACTTC. It codes for CASVLEGSRGTQYF.